This TCR beta chain was sequenced during a study of blood T cell repertoires in COVID-19. On the study more broadly: The United States, Italy and Spain provided the acute and convalescent COVID-19 samples. From T cells, B-cell-depleted T cells, or PBMCs came the material, which was cDNA or gDNA.

The CDR3 covers 14 residues. Germline V CDR1 and CDR2: SGHVS, FNYEAQ. Trimming removed 4 bases from V and 5 bases from J; junction bases left unmatched: 5. Seattle patients were enrolled while actively infected and followed longitudinally. Authors' processing steps: Estimation of nucleated cell counts relied on the amplification of reference gene primers. TCRdb's copy holds only in-frame clones and misses some; the assay was immunoSEQ multiplex PCR. That table furnishes V, J and clone size, whereas the DNA furnished D and trimming. The sample includes over 150,000 clones, about 85% of them seen just once.

This sequence joins TRBV7-6 and TRBJ2-7, with 10 positions matching TRBD1. This clonotype originated in a man in his fifties or sixties with COVID-19, enrolled during active disease. Sequencing was performed on peripheral blood. The CDR3 DNA reads as TGTGCCAGCAGCTACCGGGACAGGGGCCACGAGCAGTACTTC. It codes for CASSYRDRGHEQYF.